This entry describes one T cell receptor (beta chain). Its antigen is still unknown. There are no base qualities to consult, and no much larger clone falls within one base. The sample comes from a study of T cell responses to AZD1222 COVID-19 vaccine (dated by TCRdb to the early 2020s). Concerning the study at large: TCR sequencing covered 233 trial participants: about 210 given two doses of AZD1222 and 26 given two doses of MenACWY control vaccine. Trial participants were enrolled into age subgroups of 18-55, 56-69 and 70-plus years, which contained roughly 150, 30 and 60 TCR-sequenced participants, respectively. Study-wide findings and limitations: A significant rise in spike-specific TCR breadth and depth was observed after two AZD1222 doses relative to day 0 and relative to MenACWY recipients. Because no day 14 peak-response samples were available, the repertoires could be characterized only after the peak T cell response. The whole spike protein was spanned by vaccine-associated CD4 TCRs, and dominant responses were seen in regions 160-218 and 743-854. Most participants were white British and females outnumbered males, and the authors suggested that clonal diversity may have been underestimated. Epitopes outside the regions mutated in the B.1.351 and B.1.1.7 variants were reportedly recognized by nearly half of the unique spike-specific TCRs. Only a handful of AZD1222 recipients were SARS-CoV-2 seropositive at baseline, limiting conclusions about previously exposed vaccinees. In the small 56-69-year group, the increase in depth fell short of significance, most likely because of low power.

This specimen's time point label, per the study, means: baseline before first vaccination. The intended sense of this specimen's treatment or condition label: meningococcal conjugate vaccine given as trial control. Samples from vaccinated people were obtained from the UK trials COV001 and COV002, which included a single-blind randomized controlled phase 2/3 trial of AZD1222 (ChAdOx1 nCoV-19) in healthy adults. Trial participant PBMC samples were collected at day 0 and day 28 after the second dose for TCRbeta chain sequencing. Based on the germline V gene, the CDR1 and CDR2 sequences are MRHNA and SNTAGT. The CDR3 runs 14 amino acids, cysteine and phenylalanine included. Only the CDR3 portion is preserved as DNA: 42 bases, with reading frame beginning at the first base. V lost 0 bases and J lost 5 bases; the stretch between them is 7 bases long. The CDR3 regions of human TCRbeta chains were analyzed by immunosequencing. Processing in the source paper ran as follows. TCRs in the repertoires were matched against a reference library of SARS-CoV-2-specific TCRs that had been generated with the MIRA antigen-specificity platform. Breadth meant the fraction of unique TCRs that were SARS-CoV-2-associated, whereas depth meant the fraction of total T cells that were SARS-CoV-2-associated. Using the MIRA data, each spike-specific TCR was assigned both to the spike region to which the TCR was reactive and to a CD4 or CD8 class. Log10-transformed breadth and depth values were compared by one-way ANOVA with Sidak's multiple comparisons tests. TCRdb holds this immuneACCESS table with in-frame rearrangements only. Some clones are missing; in checked studies, unresolved V genes explain under half, and the rest has no known cause. That table gives V, J and clone size, and the DNA gave D and trimming. Within this sample are 150,000 to 200,000 clones, with roughly 94% of them counted one time only. The ten largest make up about 4% of the sample.

The specimen was peripheral blood, collected on day 0 of MenACWY control vaccination. The receptor comes from an adult in good health. The rearrangement combines TRBV6-4 with TRBJ2-2; a weak D assignment points to TRBD2 (5 bases agree). The CDR3 is CASSDSWETGELFF. The DNA sequence reads TGTGCCAGCAGTGACTCGTGGGAGACCGGGGAGCTGTTTTTT.